This passage covers 16 T cell receptor beta chains from one sample sequenced in a study of immune evolution from preneoplasia to lung adenocarcinoma. Sequencing used immunoSEQ multiplex PCR; TCRdb keeps in-frame clones, though not all of them. Of 7,300 or so clones in the sample, around 77% were seen once. Sample: FFPE lung adenocarcinoma in situ tissue. These receptors were taken from a donor aged 70 or over with lung adenocarcinoma. Some clones in this sample may be carry-over from other donors' samples.

The chain employs TRBV5-6 and TRBJ1-1, with D unresolved. This CDR3 has 16 residues. Germline CDR1 is SGHDT and CDR2 is YYEEEE. Trimming left V 3 bases short and J 1 base short, with 16 bases between. CDR3: CASSYGVSLRNTEAFF. CDR3 coding DNA: TGTGCCAGCAGCTACGGAGTCTCACTGAGGAACACTGAAGCTTTCTTT. The full variable domain, with the rest looked up from reference TRBV5-6 and TRBJ1-1, is DAGVTQSPTHLIKTRGQQVTLRCSPKSGHDTVSWYQQALGQGPQFIFQYYEEEERQRGNFPDRFSGHQFPNYSSELNVNALLLGDSALYLCASSYGVSLRNTEAFFGQGTRLTVV.

As to this clone: The same CDR3 can be traced to other DNA sequences in this sample. The V gene is TRBV19, the J gene TRBJ1-5; TRBD1 is a possible D gene (6 bases). The length of the CDR3 is 14 residues. In germline, CDR1 is LNHDA, CDR2 SQIVND (reference sequence). Trimming pared 6 bases from V and 3 bases from J, leaving 12 bases between. CDR3 in DNA: TGTGCCAGTAGCAGAACAGGGATCAATCAGCCCCAGCATTTT. This sequence encodes CASSRTGINQPQHF.

This clone was observed a single time. The chain joins TRBV5-8 to TRBJ2-3, with a tentative D call TRBD1 (6 bases). V was shortened by 2 bases and J by 0 bases, with 10 bases between the two germline ends. The germline CDR1 and CDR2 sequences are SGHTS and YDEGEE. The CDR3 totals 15 residues. CDR3 in amino acids: CASSLQGTSTDTQYF. CDR3 DNA: TGTGCCAGCAGCTTACAGGGCACTAGCACAGATACGCAGTATTTT.

The chain links TRBV6-5 to TRBJ1-2, with TRBD1 as a possible D gene (6 bases). V gave up 2 bases and J gave up 4 bases, with 11 bases separating them. The CDR3 has 14 residues. CDR1 is MNHEY and CDR2 is SVGAGI in the germline V gene. CDR3: CASSYPGEGYGYTF. Here the CDR3 DNA reads TGTGCCAGCAGTTACCCAGGGGAAGGCTATGGCTACACCTTC.

The chain has TRBV28 and TRBJ2-7; a weak D match, TRBD2 (5 bases). Trimming removed 8 bases at V and 6 bases at J, with 14 bases between. The germline V gene encodes CDR1 MDHEN and CDR2 SYDVKM. CDR3 length: 12 amino acids. CDR3 residues: CASGQRAVEQYF. The CDR3 nucleotides are TGTGCCAGCGGGCAGAGGGCAGTCGAGCAGTACTTC.

This sequence joins TRBV6-5 and TRBJ1-3; D gene ambiguous. From germline, CDR1 is MNHEY and CDR2 SVGAGI. CDR3 length: 14 residues. With 0 bases removed from V and 2 bases from J, the gap between germline ends came to 5 bases. CDR3 nucleotide sequence: TGTGCCAGCAGTTACTCTGATCCTGGAAACACCATATATTTT. Protein: CASSYSDPGNTIYF.

This clone was counted a single time. CDR3 region: CASSFGTLTDTQYF. CDR3 DNA sequence: TGTGCCAGCAGCTTCGGGACTCTCACAGATACGCAGTATTTT. The V gene is TRBV7-2, the J gene TRBJ2-3, with D possibly TRBD2 on 6 matching bases. The CDR3 is made up of 14 amino acids. Per germline, CDR1 SGHTA and CDR2 FQGNSA. V gave up 3 bases and J gave up 2 bases, with 9 bases separating them.

The chain joins TRBV6-4 to TRBJ2-5, with D tentatively TRBD2 (6 bases). V shed 2 bases and J shed 5 bases, with 9 bases lying between them. Germline CDR1 is MRHNA and CDR2 is SNTAGT. This CDR3 region has 13 residues. The CDR3 DNA follows: TGTGCCAGCAGTGACCAGGAGGGGGAGACCCAGTACTTC. Its protein product is CASSDQEGETQYF.

The chain joins TRBV15 to TRBJ1-4; possibly TRBD1 for D (5 bases). The germline CDR1 and CDR2 sequences are LNHNV and YYDKDF (reference sequence). V was pared by 2 bases and J by 3 bases, with 10 bases between. The CDR3 totals 15 residues. This chain's CDR3 is CATSRSPGANEKLFF. CDR3 in DNA: TGTGCCACCAGCAGATCCCCGGGGGCTAATGAAAAACTGTTTTTT.

The chain is built from TRBV29-1 and TRBJ1-2, with 7 positions matching TRBD1. Trimming removed 3 bases from V and 8 bases from J; junction bases left unmatched: 15. CDR3 length: 15 amino acids. Per the germline V gene, CDR1 is SQVTM and CDR2 is ANQGSEA. The DNA for the CDR3 is TGCAGCGTTGACGGACAGGCCCTCGGCGTAGCCGGCTACACCTTC. Amino acid sequence: CSVDGQALGVAGYTF.

The gene calls are TRBV21-1 and TRBJ1-2; the DNA was not used to check the table's D call, TRBD1. TRBV21-1 is termed a pseudogene. This CDR3 region has 21 residues. The CDR3, as DNA: TGTGCCAGCAGCCTTCGCAAAGAAAAGCCGAAACAGAACCCCACCGAATGCGGCTACACCTTC. As protein: CASSLRKEKPKQNPTECGYTF.

The chain carries TRBV11-2 and TRBJ1-3; D might be TRBD1 (6 bases). Per germline, CDR1 SGHAT and CDR2 FQNNGV. The V end was cut by 6 bases, the J end by 2 bases, with 14 bases between. The CDR3 is made up of 15 amino acids. CDR3 sequence reads: CASRLAGDAGNTIYF. The CDR3 coding sequence is TGTGCCAGCAGACTTGCAGGGGATGCTGGAAACACCATATATTTT.

This clone was seen more than once but under ten times. CDR3 loop: CSVVGGSGYTF. The CDR3 nucleotides are TGCAGCGTTGTTGGTGGGAGTGGCTACACCTTC. J is TRBJ1-2 and V is TRBV29-1; no firm D call. Trimming stripped 4 bases from V and 7 bases from J, with 10 bases between. Germline V CDR1 and CDR2: SQVTM, ANQGSEA. The CDR3 sequence is 11 residues long.

The genes are TRBV7-8 and TRBJ1-1; TRBD1 matches at 9 bases. Trimming at V came to 5 bases and at J to 0 bases, leaving 13 bases not matched to a gene. From germline, CDR1 is SGHVS and CDR2 FQNEAQ. The CDR3 runs 18 residues. The CDR3 DNA follows: TGTGCCAGCAGCCGACACCGGGACAGGGTTTTACTGAACACTGAAGCTTTCTTT. It yields the protein CASSRHRDRVLLNTEAFF. Combining the CDR3 with reference TRBV7-8 and TRBJ1-1 gives the whole variable domain GAGVSQSPRYKVAKRGQDVALRCDPISGHVSLFWYQQALGQGPEFLTYFQNEAQLDKSGLPSDRFFAERPEGSVSTLKIQRTQQEDSAVYLCASSRHRDRVLLNTEAFFGQGTRLTVV.

The chain carries TRBV29-1 and TRBJ2-5; TRBD2 agrees at 9 bases. V lost 2 bases, J lost 4 bases, and 11 bases stayed unmatched. The length of the CDR3 is 16 residues. Germline V gene data show CDR1 as SQVTM and CDR2 as ANQGSEA. In nucleotides, the CDR3 is TGCAGCGTTGAAAAAGCCGCGGGGGGGCGGGGAGAGACCCAGTACTTC. Its translation is CSVEKAAGGRGETQYF.

This clone was detected only a few times. The chain is built from TRBV4-2 and TRBJ1-1; D is unresolved. V was cut by 4 bases and J by 11 bases, with 11 bases left in between. Per the germline V gene, CDR1 is LGHNA and CDR2 is YNFKEQ. CDR3 size: 11 residues. The CDR3 nucleotides are TGTGCCAGCAGCCCCGGCATTGAGGCTTTCTTT. Translation gives CASSPGIEAFF.